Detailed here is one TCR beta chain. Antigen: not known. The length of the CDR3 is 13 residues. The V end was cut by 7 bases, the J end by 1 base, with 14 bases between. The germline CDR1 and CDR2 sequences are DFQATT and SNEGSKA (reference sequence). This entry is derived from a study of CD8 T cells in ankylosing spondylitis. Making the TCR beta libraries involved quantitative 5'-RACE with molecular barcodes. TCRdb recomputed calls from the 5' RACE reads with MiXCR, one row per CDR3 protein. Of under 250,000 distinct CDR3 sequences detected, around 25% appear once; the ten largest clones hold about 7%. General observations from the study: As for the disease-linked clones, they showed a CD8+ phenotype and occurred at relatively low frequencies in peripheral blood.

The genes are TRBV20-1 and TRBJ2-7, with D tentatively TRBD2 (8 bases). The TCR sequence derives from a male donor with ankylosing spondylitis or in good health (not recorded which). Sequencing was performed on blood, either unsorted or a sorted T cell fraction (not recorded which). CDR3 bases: TGCAGTGTCCGGGAGGGGGCTTCCTACGAGCAGTACTTC. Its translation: CSVREGASYEQYF.